The TCR beta chain described here comes from a study of T cell changes during pregnancy in multiple sclerosis (dated by TCRdb to between 2018 and 2020). About the investigation overall: The study examined how the T cell repertoire changed over the course of pregnancy in women with multiple sclerosis.

This clone was found once. Its specific antigen is unknown. Per-base qualities were not stored, and no clone one base away is much larger. Library generation was performed with the immunoSEQ multiplex PCR assay. TCRdb's version of the immuneACCESS table is confined to in-frame rearrangements and falls short of the full clone set. An unresolved V gene accounts for under half of the shortfall where checked; the remainder is of unknown origin. For this sample the table gives about 47,000 clones, of which around 89% were detected only once. More than 7.5% of the sample is held by the ten biggest clonotypes. Trimming leaves V shorter by 1 base and J shorter by 12 bases, with the junction holding 11 bases beyond the gene matches. From the cysteine through the phenylalanine, the CDR3 covers 16 amino acids. The DNA shown is the 48-base CDR3, in frame from base 1. The germline V gene yields SGHVS for CDR1 and FQNEAQ for CDR2.

The sample was CD8+ T cells from peripheral blood mononuclear cells, taken in the second trimester of pregnancy. This receptor was obtained from a female donor with multiple sclerosis, enrolled in a pregnancy study. The sequence is built from TRBV7-8 and TRBJ1-6; 8 junctional bases match TRBD1. The encoded CDR3 is CASSLVSPDRAKPLHF. The nucleotide sequence is given as TGTGCCAGCAGCTTAGTTTCACCGGACAGGGCGAAACCCCTCCACTTT. With all but the CDR3 taken from the reference TRBV7-8 and TRBJ1-6 genes, the full variable domain is: GAGVSQSPRYKVAKRGQDVALRCDPISGHVSLFWYQQALGQGPEFLTYFQNEAQLDKSGLPSDRFFAERPEGSVSTLKIQRTQQEDSAVYLCASSLVSPDRAKPLHFGNGTRLTVT.